The clone carrying this T cell receptor (beta chain) was detected only once. The antigen is not known. The CDR3 runs to 17 residues. V was clipped by 5 bases and J by 1 base; unmatched bases: 5. Looked up from germline, CDR1 is SGHTA and CDR2 is FQGNSA. Libraries were prepared by immunoSEQ multiplex PCR; TCRdb keeps only in-frame clonotypes and omits some of them. The sample shows about 28,000 clones, approximately 90% of them seen only once. The source of the sample is a study of regulatory and conventional T cells in RAG deficiency. Blood CD4+ CD25-high CD127-low regulatory T cells supplied the genomic DNA template. Findings and caveats of the study: In Omenn syndrome, Treg and Tconv repertoires overlapped >80%. Omenn CD25-high CD127-low cells may be activated cells, not true Tregs. Treg unique TCR beta sequences were about 100-fold fewer in Omenn syndrome and CID/AS patients than controls.

The sample also formed part of further work on regulatory T cells. From that report: Amplification used 52 TRBV primers and 13 TRBJ primers. In patients, unique TRB V-J pairs were restricted and V/J usage skewed, especially in Tregs.

The sample taken for sequencing was Tregs sorted from blood. The TCR sequence derives from a human donor in good health. The rearrangement links TRBV7-2 to TRBJ2-3, with 14 bases matching TRBD2. The CDR3 nucleotides read TGTGCCAGCAGCCGGCGGGGACTAGCGGGGGGCACAGATACGCAGTATTTT. This translates into CASSRRGLAGGTDTQYF.